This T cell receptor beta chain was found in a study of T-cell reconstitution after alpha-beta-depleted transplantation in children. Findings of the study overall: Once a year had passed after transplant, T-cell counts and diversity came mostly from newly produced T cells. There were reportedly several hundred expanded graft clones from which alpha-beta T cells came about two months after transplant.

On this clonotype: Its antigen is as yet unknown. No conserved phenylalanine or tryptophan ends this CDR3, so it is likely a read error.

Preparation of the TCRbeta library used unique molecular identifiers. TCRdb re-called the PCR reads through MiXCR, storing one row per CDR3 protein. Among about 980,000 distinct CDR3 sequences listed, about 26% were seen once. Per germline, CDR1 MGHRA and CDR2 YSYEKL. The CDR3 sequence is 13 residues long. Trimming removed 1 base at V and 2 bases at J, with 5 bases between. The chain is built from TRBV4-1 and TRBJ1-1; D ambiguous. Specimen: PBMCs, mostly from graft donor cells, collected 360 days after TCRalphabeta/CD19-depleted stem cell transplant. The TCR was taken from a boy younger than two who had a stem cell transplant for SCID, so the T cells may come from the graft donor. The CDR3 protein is CASSQVDNTEAFY. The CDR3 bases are TGCGCCAGCAGCCAAGTAGACAACACTGAAGCTTTCTAT.